This TCR beta chain was captured by sequencing in a study of T cell changes during pregnancy in multiple sclerosis. The CDR3 totals 16 residues. Here immunoSEQ multiplex PCR was the method, and the copy in TCRdb shows in-frame clones only, minus some. The table includes 30,000 or so clones, about nine tenths detected once. This clonotype was sampled from a female donor in good health, enrolled as a control in a pregnancy study. The specimen was CD8+ T cells from peripheral blood mononuclear cells, collected in the second trimester of pregnancy. The gene calls are TRBV21-1 and TRBJ2-7; TRBD1 is the table's D call and was not checked against the DNA. TRBV21-1 is noted as a pseudogene. CDR3 in amino acids: CASSKAPPGTVSEQYF. CDR3 bases: TGTGCCAGCAGCAAAGCGCCCCCCGGGACAGTTTCGGAGCAGTACTTC.